This T cell receptor beta chain is from a study of glioma-infiltrating T cells. General study findings and limits: Very few CDR3 sequences were shared between tissue and blood. Gliomas, especially low-grade, showed above-expected tissue-blood divergence; non-neoplastic patients showed below.

This clonotype was counted ten times or more. Its specificity is unknown. This CDR3 spans 13 amino acids. The V and J ends lost 0 bases and 7 bases respectively, with 9 bases between them. Germline loops: CDR1 LNHNV, CDR2 YYDKDF (reference sequence). Using RNA template, CDR3s of TCR alpha and beta were amplified with iRepertoire arm-PCR. From the multiplex PCR reads, TCRdb called clonotypes with MiXCR, one entry per CDR3 protein. The sample shows approximately 140,000 distinct CDR3 sequences, about 25% of them seen only once. The gene calls are TRBV15 and TRBJ1-2; D is unclear. Sequences were obtained from glioma tissue, nonneoplastic brain tissue, or PBMCs (not recorded which). This TCR was recovered from a human donor with low-grade glioma or glioblastoma, undergoing nonglioma brain surgery, or in good health (not recorded which). The CDR3 spells CATSRDREVGYTF. CDR3 DNA: TGTGCCACCAGCAGAGACCGGGAGGTTGGCTACACCTTC. Together with reference TRBV15 and TRBJ1-2, the CDR3 gives the full variable domain: DAMVIQNPRYQVTQFGKPVTLSCSQTLNHNVMYWYQQKSSQAPKLLFHYYDKDFNNEADTPDNFQSRRPNTSFCFLDIRSPGLGDTAMYLCATSRDREVGYTFGSGTRLTVV.